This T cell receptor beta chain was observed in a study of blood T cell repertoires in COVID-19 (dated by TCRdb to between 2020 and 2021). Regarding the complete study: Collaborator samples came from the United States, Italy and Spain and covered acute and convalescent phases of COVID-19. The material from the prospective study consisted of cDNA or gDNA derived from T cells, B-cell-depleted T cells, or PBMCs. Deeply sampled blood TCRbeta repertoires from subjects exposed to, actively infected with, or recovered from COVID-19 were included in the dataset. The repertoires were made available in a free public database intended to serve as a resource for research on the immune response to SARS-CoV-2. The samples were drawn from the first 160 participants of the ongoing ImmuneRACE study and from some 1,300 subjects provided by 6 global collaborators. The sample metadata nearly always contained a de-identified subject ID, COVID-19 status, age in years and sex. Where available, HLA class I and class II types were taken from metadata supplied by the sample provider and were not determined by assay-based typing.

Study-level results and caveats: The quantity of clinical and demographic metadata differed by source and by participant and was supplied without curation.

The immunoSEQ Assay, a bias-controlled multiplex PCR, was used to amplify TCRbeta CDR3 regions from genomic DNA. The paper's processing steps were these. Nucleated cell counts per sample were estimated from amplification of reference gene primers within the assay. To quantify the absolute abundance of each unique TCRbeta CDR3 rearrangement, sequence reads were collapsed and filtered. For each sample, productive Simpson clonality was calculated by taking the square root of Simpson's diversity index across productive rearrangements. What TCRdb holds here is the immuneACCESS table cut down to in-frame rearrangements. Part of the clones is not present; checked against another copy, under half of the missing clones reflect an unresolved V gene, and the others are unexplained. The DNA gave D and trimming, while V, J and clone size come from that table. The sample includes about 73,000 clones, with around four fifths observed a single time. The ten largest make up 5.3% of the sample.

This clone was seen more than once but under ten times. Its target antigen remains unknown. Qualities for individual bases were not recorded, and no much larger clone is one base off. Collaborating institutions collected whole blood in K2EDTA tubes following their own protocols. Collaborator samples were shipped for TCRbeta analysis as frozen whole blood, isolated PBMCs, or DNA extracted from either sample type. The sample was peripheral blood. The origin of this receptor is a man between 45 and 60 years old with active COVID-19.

The DNA sequence is given as TGTGCCAGCAGCTTGGACAGGCCCCTAGGAAAGTCGGCGCAGTATTTT. Its protein product is CASSLDRPLGKSAQYF. In this chain, TRBV5-4 is recombined with TRBJ2-3; a tentative D match to TRBD1 spans 5 bases. The CDR3 starts with the cysteine, ends with the phenylalanine, and has 16 residues. The only DNA kept is the CDR3, 48 bases in frame from the first base. The V and J ends are trimmed by 0 bases and 10 bases, leaving 21 bases between them. CDR1 is given as SGHNT and CDR2 as YYREEE, both from the germline V gene (reference sequence).